A single sample is the source of the 26 T cell receptor beta chains below, sequenced in a study of identical twins. TCRdb used MiXCR to reprocess the 5' RACE reads, holding one entry per CDR3 protein. The sample lists approximately 220,000 distinct CDR3 sequences, roughly a tenth occurring once. The sequencing input was memory (CD45RO+) T cells sorted from blood. These receptors originate from a woman under 30 in good health.

A few counts support this clonotype. J is TRBJ1-2 and V is TRBV12-3 or TRBV12-4, with D hard to call. V lost 5 bases, J lost 4 bases, and 8 bases lay in between. The CDR3 sequence is 12 residues long. CDR3 loop: CASSRNAYGYTF. CDR3 in DNA: TGTGCCAGCAGTCGTAATGCCTATGGCTACACCTTC.

Details on this clonotype: The germline gene is not matched at one end of the junction; a read error may be the cause. The chain is built from TRBV7-7 and TRBJ2-5; 8 bases are shared with TRBD2. In germline, CDR1 is SSHAT, CDR2 FNYEAQ (reference sequence). The CDR3 covers 16 residues. CDR3 DNA sequence: TGTGCCAGCAGCCCAGGTGTAGCGGGATCCCAAGAGCCCCAGTACTTC. It encodes CASSPGVAGSQEPQYF.

Ten or more counts support this clonotype. The rearrangement uses TRBV12-3 or TRBV12-4 and TRBJ1-1; D is unresolved. The CDR3 sequence is 13 residues long. Trimming cost V 7 bases and J 3 bases, with 12 bases left between them. The CDR3 reads CASTQAHDTEAFF. The CDR3 DNA follows: TGTGCCAGCACCCAGGCCCACGACACTGAAGCTTTCTTT.

This clonotype was counted between two and nine times. The chain joins TRBV7-8 to TRBJ2-3, with 7 positions matching TRBD2. Germline trimming cut 2 bases from V and 0 bases from J; bases unmatched to any gene: 2. CDR1 is SGHVS and CDR2 is FQNEAQ in the germline V gene. The CDR3 has 15 residues. CDR3 nucleotides: TGTGCCAGCAGCTTACGGCGGGAGAGCACAGATACGCAGTATTTT. Protein product: CASSLRRESTDTQYF.

This clonotype was seen more than once but under ten times. V is TRBV20-1 and J is TRBJ2-1; 8 positions match TRBD2. This CDR3 region has 14 residues. The V and J ends lost 3 bases and 5 bases, in that order; junction bases with no gene match: 6. From germline, CDR1 is DFQATT and CDR2 SNEGSKA (reference sequence). The CDR3 DNA reads as TGCAGTGCTAGTAGCGGGATAAGGGACAATGAGCAGTTCTTC. Its translation is CSASSGIRDNEQFF.

This clonotype has a handful of counts. The chain carries TRBV3-1 and TRBJ2-7, with 9 nucleotides matching TRBD2. Germline V gives CDR1 LGHDT, CDR2 YNNKEL (reference sequence). The ends lost 0 bases at V and 2 bases at J; junction bases unmatched: 5. The CDR3 is made up of 16 amino acids. CDR3 in amino acids: CASSQEISGGPYEQYF. The DNA for the CDR3 is TGTGCCAGCAGCCAAGAAATCAGCGGGGGGCCCTACGAGCAGTACTTC.

The V gene is TRBV13, the J gene TRBJ1-5, with TRBD1 matching 7 bases. The CDR3 runs to 16 residues. From germline, CDR1 is PRHDT and CDR2 FYEKMQ (reference sequence). J was trimmed by 4 bases and V by 4 bases; bases with no gene match: 10. CDR3 sequence: CASSSSRQGDNQPQHF. As DNA, the CDR3 is TGTGCCAGCAGCTCCTCCCGACAGGGTGATAATCAGCCCCAGCATTTT.

This chain uses TRBV27 with TRBJ2-7, with D tentatively TRBD1 (5 bases). The CDR3 is 14 amino acids. The V end was cut by 4 bases, the J end by 3 bases, with 13 bases between. Germline CDR1 is MNHEY and CDR2 is SMNVEV (reference sequence). Here the CDR3 DNA reads TGTGCCAGCAGTTCCAGGGAACAACTCTACGAGCAGTACTTC. Translation gives CASSSREQLYEQYF.

This clonotype was observed a handful of times. The chain is built from TRBV5-1 and TRBJ2-5; D is unresolved. This CDR3 comprises 14 residues. From germline, CDR1 is SGHRS and CDR2 YFSETQ. Trimming shortened V by 3 bases and J by 2 bases, and 11 bases separated the two germline ends. This CDR3 is CASSSKPGQETQYF. In DNA form, the CDR3 reads TGCGCCAGCAGCTCGAAGCCAGGACAAGAGACCCAGTACTTC.

The chain carries TRBV4-3 and TRBJ2-3; unclear D gene. The CDR3 has 10 amino acids. Germline V gives CDR1 LGHNA, CDR2 YSLEER. Trimming cost V 5 bases and J 6 bases, with 3 bases left between them. The CDR3 here is CASSSDTQYF. Here the CDR3 DNA reads TGCGCCAGCAGCTCCGATACGCAGTATTTT.

This clonotype was observed a few times. The chain combines TRBV6-2 or TRBV6-3 with TRBJ2-5, with TRBD2 matching over 7 bases. The CDR3 is 13 amino acids. The germline V gene encodes CDR1 MNHEY and CDR2 SVGEGT. V lost 6 bases to trimming and J lost 3 bases; unmatched junction nucleotides: 4. CDR3 region: CASSGLVEETQYF. The DNA of the CDR3 is TGTGCCAGCAGCGGACTAGTTGAAGAGACCCAGTACTTC.

This clonotype has more than one count but fewer than ten. The chain joins TRBV10-3 to TRBJ1-1, with 10 bases aligning to TRBD1. The CDR3 has 14 residues. V shed 5 bases and J 3 bases; nucleotides not matched to a gene: 3. Germline CDR1 ENHRY, CDR2 SYGVKD. In DNA, the CDR3 is TGTGCCATCAGTAAGGGACAGGGGCACACTGAAGCTTTCTTT. It encodes CAISKGQGHTEAFF.

This clonotype was seen a few times. The gene calls are TRBV20-1 and TRBJ1-1, with D unresolved. V was pared by 3 bases and J by 0 bases, with 5 bases between. The CDR3 loop spans 12 amino acids. Germline V gene sequence: CDR1 DFQATT, CDR2 SNEGSKA (reference sequence). CDR3 coding DNA: TGCAGTGCTAGTCGGGTGAACACTGAAGCTTTCTTT. This translates into CSASRVNTEAFF.

This clonotype was observed a handful of times. This chain connects TRBV3-1 to TRBJ2-2; tentatively, D is TRBD1 (8 bases). The V end was cut by 4 bases, the J end by 3 bases, with 18 bases between. This CDR3 contains 17 residues. Germline V CDR1 and CDR2: LGHDT, YNNKEL (reference sequence). The CDR3 here is CASSRTGGTGHTGELFF. CDR3 nucleotides: TGTGCCAGCAGCCGGACCGGGGGGACAGGCCACACCGGGGAGCTGTTTTTT.

This clonotype was detected many times. V usage is TRBV7-2 and J usage is TRBJ2-1; 8 nucleotides match TRBD1. The trim removed 5 bases at V and 6 bases at J, leaving 3 bases unmatched. Germline loops: CDR1 SGHTA, CDR2 FQGNSA. The CDR3 length is 13 residues. CDR3 in amino acids: CASSVTGGNEQFF. The CDR3, as DNA: TGTGCCAGCAGCGTTACAGGGGGCAATGAGCAGTTCTTC.

In its sample, this clonotype was seen a few times. CDR3 region: CSARKTRGGETQYF. CDR3 DNA: TGCAGTGCTCGGAAAACTAGGGGAGGAGAGACCCAGTACTTC. This chain connects TRBV20-1 to TRBJ2-5; TRBD2 might be the D (6 bases). The CDR3 has 14 residues. Germline CDR1 and CDR2: DFQATT and SNEGSKA (reference sequence). V was pared by 5 bases and J by 4 bases, with 17 bases between.

The sample holds a few counts of this clonotype. The gene calls are TRBV25-1 and TRBJ2-7, with D unresolved. V shed 5 bases and J shed 3 bases, with 20 bases lying between them. The CDR3 covers 16 residues. Germline CDR1 and CDR2: MGHDK and SYGVNS. In DNA, the CDR3 is TGTGCCAGCAGTCCGCCCATAGGTTCCCTAATCTACGAGCAGTACTTC. Amino acids: CASSPPIGSLIYEQYF.

This clonotype has more than one count but fewer than ten. The J gene is TRBJ2-2, the V gene TRBV2, with 7 nucleotides matching TRBD2. The J segment lost 2 bases and the V segment lost 6 bases, leaving 3 bases of the junction unmatched. The CDR3 extends over 14 amino acids. Per the germline V gene, CDR1 is SNHLY and CDR2 is FYNNEI. CDR3: CASRGGSNTGELFF. The DNA of the CDR3 is TGTGCCAGCAGGGGGGGGAGTAACACCGGGGAGCTGTTTTTT.

The chain is built from TRBV25-1 and TRBJ2-3, with D tentatively TRBD1 (5 bases). Germline V lookup: CDR1 MGHDK, CDR2 SYGVNS. CDR3 length equals 14 residues. With 7 bases removed from V and 4 bases from J, the gap between germline ends came to 15 bases. The CDR3 DNA reads TGTGCCAGCAATCCCGGCGCAGGGCCAGATACGCAGTATTTT. It translates to CASNPGAGPDTQYF.

This clonotype was detected many times. The V gene is TRBV29-1, the J gene TRBJ2-1; 14 bases are a match to TRBD2. CDR1 and CDR2 from the germline V gene are SQVTM and ANQGSEA. The CDR3 is made up of 13 amino acids. J gave up 7 bases and V 4 bases, and 0 bases lay outside the gene matches. This CDR3 reads CSVGTSGRNEQFF. The DNA of the CDR3 is TGCAGCGTTGGGACTAGCGGGAGGAATGAGCAGTTCTTC.

This clonotype was counted between two and nine times. The gene calls are TRBV20-1 and TRBJ1-2, with D unclear. Deletions cut 2 bases from V and 6 bases from J, with 13 bases between. The CDR3 covers 13 residues. Germline assignment: CDR1 DFQATT and CDR2 SNEGSKA (reference sequence). CDR3 sequence reads: CSARYLRNDGYTF. The CDR3 DNA follows: TGCAGTGCTAGATACCTGAGGAACGATGGCTACACCTTC.

V usage is TRBV7-8 and J usage is TRBJ2-2, with D unresolved. Germline CDR1 SGHVS, CDR2 FQNEAQ. The CDR3 is 14 amino acids. The V end lost 1 base, the J end lost 3 bases, and 6 bases lay between the germline ends. The CDR3 protein is CASSLVAHTGELFF. The CDR3 coding sequence is TGTGCCAGCAGCTTAGTGGCACACACCGGGGAGCTGTTTTTT.

This clonotype has a count of ten or more. The rearrangement uses TRBV5-1 and TRBJ2-3; D might be TRBD2 (5 bases). The CDR3 runs 14 residues. Trimming removed 4 bases from V and 3 bases from J, with 12 bases in between. Germline CDR1 and CDR2: SGHRS and YFSETQ. The CDR3 protein is CASSDPGETDTQYF. The CDR3 coding sequence is TGCGCCAGCAGCGACCCCGGGGAAACAGATACGCAGTATTTT. Based on the CDR3 plus reference TRBV5-1 and TRBJ2-3, the full variable domain is KAGVTQTPRYLIKTRGQQVTLSCSPISGHRSVSWYQQTPGQGLQFLFEYFSETQRNKGNFPGRFSGRQFSNSRSEMNVSTLELGDSALYLCASSDPGETDTQYFGPGTRLTVL.

This clonotype has at least ten counts. V and J are TRBV7-8 and TRBJ1-3; no clear D gene. Trimming pared 3 bases from V and 0 bases from J, leaving 15 bases between. Germline CDR1 and CDR2: SGHVS and FQNEAQ. The CDR3 loop spans 17 amino acids. CDR3 bases: TGTGCCAGCAGCTTTCGCCCGACGGAACGCTCTGGAAACACCATATATTTT. Its protein is CASSFRPTERSGNTIYF.

The V and J genes are TRBV9 and TRBJ2-7; either TRBD1 or TRBD2 may fit D (5 bases each). The CDR3 length is 15 residues. Germline CDR1 SGDLS, CDR2 YYNGEE. With 0 bases removed from V and 2 bases from J, the gap between germline ends came to 12 bases. CDR3 DNA: TGTGCCAGCAGCGTAGGAGGGACGGTCACCTACGAGCAGTACTTC. Encoded protein: CASSVGGTVTYEQYF.

This clonotype was seen repeatedly, ten times or more. The J gene is TRBJ2-5, the V gene TRBV12-3 or TRBV12-4; D not certain. With 0 bases removed from V and 5 bases from J, the gap between germline ends came to 10 bases. This CDR3 has 14 amino acids. CDR3 sequence reads: CASSLAEPPETQYF. For the CDR3, the DNA is TGTGCCAGCAGTTTAGCGGAGCCCCCCGAGACCCAGTACTTC.